This TCR beta chain was recovered during a study of blood T cell repertoires in COVID-19. V lost 10 bases to trimming and J lost 5 bases; unmatched junction nucleotides: 4. This CDR3 region has 12 residues. Assay: immunoSEQ multiplex PCR; the TCRdb copy retains only in-frame clones and omits some. Of 70,000 to 100,000 clones detected, 86% appear once; the ten largest clones hold 1.2%. The receptor was isolated from a man of 80 years or more with active or convalescent COVID-19. This chain joins TRBV12-3 or TRBV12-4 and TRBJ2-2, with 7 bases lining up with TRBD2. Input material: peripheral blood. CDR3 region: CAISGGTGELFF. Written as DNA, the CDR3 is TGTGCCATCTCGGGGGGAACCGGGGAGCTGTTTTTT.